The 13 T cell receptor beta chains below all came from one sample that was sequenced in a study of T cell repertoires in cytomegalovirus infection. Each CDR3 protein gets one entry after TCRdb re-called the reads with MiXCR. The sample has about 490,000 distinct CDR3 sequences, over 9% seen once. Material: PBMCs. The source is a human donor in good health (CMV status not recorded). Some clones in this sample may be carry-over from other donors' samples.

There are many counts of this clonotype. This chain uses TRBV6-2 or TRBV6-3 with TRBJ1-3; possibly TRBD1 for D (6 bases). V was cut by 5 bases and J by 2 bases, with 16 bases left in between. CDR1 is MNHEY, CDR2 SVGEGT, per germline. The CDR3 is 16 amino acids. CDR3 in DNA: TGTGCCAGCAGTCTCTACGTAGGGGGGCCTGGAAACACCATATATTTT. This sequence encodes CASSLYVGGPGNTIYF.

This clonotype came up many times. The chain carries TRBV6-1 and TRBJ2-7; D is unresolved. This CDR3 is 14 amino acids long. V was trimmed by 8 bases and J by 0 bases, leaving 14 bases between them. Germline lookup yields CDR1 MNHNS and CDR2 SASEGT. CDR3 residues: CASSLTPFSYEQYF. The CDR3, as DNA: TGTGCCAGCTCCCTTACTCCTTTCTCCTACGAGCAGTACTTC.

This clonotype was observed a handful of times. The CDR3 bases are TGCAGCGTCACCTTCGCCGGGACCCGCTACAATGAGCAGTTCTTC. This translates into CSVTFAGTRYNEQFF. The chain links TRBV29-1 to TRBJ2-1, with D perhaps TRBD1 or TRBD2 (5 bases each). Trimming cost V 6 bases and J 3 bases, with 18 bases left between them. The CDR3 is made up of 15 amino acids. Looked up from germline, CDR1 is SQVTM and CDR2 is ANQGSEA.

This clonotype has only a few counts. The CDR3 is CSVGGGEQPQHF. In DNA form, the CDR3 reads TGCAGCGTTGGAGGGGGCGAACAGCCCCAGCATTTT. The V gene is TRBV29-1, the J gene TRBJ1-5; 7 bases map to TRBD1. Trimming at V came to 4 bases and at J to 7 bases, leaving 4 bases not matched to a gene. Germline loops: CDR1 SQVTM, CDR2 ANQGSEA. The CDR3 totals 12 residues.

Here the CDR3 reads CASSLGPPTGGYNQPQHF. The CDR3 DNA is TGCGCCAGCAGCTTGGGGCCCCCGACAGGGGGTTACAATCAGCCCCAGCATTTT. This chain joins TRBV5-1 and TRBJ1-5, with 9 bases fitting TRBD1. V shed 0 bases, J shed 3 bases, and the junction held 10 bases outside the gene matches. The germline V gene has CDR1 SGHRS and CDR2 YFSETQ. The CDR3 loop spans 18 amino acids.

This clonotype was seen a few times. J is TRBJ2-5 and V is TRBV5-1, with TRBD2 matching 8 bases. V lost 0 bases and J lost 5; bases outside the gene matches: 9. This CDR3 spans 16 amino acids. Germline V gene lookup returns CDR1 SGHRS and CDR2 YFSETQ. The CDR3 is CASSLEFSGSGETQYF. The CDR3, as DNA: TGCGCCAGCAGCTTGGAATTCAGCGGGAGCGGGGAGACCCAGTACTTC.

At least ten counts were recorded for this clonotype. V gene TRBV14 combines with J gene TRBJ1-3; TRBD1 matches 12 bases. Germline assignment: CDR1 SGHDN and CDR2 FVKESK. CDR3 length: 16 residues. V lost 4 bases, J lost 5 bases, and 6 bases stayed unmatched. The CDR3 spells CASSPRGTGGRNTIYF. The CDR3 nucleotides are TGTGCCAGCAGCCCTCGGGGGACAGGGGGCAGAAACACCATATATTTT. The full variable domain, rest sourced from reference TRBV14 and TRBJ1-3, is EAGVTQFPSHSVIEKGQTVTLRCDPISGHDNLYWYRRVMGKEIKFLLHFVKESKQDESGMPNNRFLAERTGGTYSTLKVQPAELEDSGVYFCASSPRGTGGRNTIYFGEGSWLTVV.

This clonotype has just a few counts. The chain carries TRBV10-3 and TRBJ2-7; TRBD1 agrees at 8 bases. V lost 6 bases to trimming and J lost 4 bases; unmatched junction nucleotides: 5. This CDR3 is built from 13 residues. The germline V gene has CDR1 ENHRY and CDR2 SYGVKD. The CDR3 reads CAIRTGVEYEQYF. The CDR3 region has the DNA TGTGCCATCAGGACAGGGGTTGAATACGAGCAGTACTTC.

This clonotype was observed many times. The CDR3 reads CAWSVRGHEQFF. The DNA for the CDR3 is TGTGCCTGGAGTGTACGGGGGCATGAGCAGTTCTTC. The chain joins TRBV30 to TRBJ2-1; D tentatively fits TRBD1 or TRBD2 (6 bases each). The CDR3 is 12 amino acids. Between the trimmed V and J ends, which lost 0 bases and 8 bases, there was a span of 8 bases. In germline, CDR1 is GTSNPN, CDR2 SVGIG (reference sequence).

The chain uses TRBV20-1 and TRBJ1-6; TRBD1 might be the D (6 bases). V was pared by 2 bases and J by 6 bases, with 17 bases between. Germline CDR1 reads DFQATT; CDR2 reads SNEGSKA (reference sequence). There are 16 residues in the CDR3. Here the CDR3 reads CSARTGGGLGNSPLHF. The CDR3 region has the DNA TGCAGTGCTAGAACCGGTGGGGGGCTTGGTAATTCACCCCTCCACTTT.

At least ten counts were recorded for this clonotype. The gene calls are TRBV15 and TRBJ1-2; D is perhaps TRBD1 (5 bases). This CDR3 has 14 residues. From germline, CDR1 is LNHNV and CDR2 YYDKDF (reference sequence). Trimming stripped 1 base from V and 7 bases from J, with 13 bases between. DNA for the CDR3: TGTGCCACCAGCAGAGCAGCGTATGGGACTGGCTACACCTTC. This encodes CATSRAAYGTGYTF.

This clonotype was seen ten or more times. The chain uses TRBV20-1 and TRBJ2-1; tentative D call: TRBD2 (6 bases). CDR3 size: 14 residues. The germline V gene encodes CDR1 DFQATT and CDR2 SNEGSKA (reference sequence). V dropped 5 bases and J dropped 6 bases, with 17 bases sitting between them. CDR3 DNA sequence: TGCAGTGCTCCGGGCGGGGCCACCAGCAATGAGCAGTTCTTC. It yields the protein CSAPGGATSNEQFF.

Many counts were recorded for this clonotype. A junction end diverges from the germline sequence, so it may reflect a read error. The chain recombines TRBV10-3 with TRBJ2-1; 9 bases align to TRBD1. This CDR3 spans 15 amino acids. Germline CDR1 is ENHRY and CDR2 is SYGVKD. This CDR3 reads CAISGGQGKFNEQFF. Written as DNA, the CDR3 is TGTGCGATCAGTGGGGGACAGGGAAAGTTCAATGAGCAGTTCTTC.